This TCR beta chain was captured in a study of technical replicates of blood from a handful of donors. Profiled with immunoSEQ multiplex PCR; TCRdb holds only in-frame clones, not every one. Of about 54,000 clones listed, 85% to 95% were seen once; the top ten hold over 0.2%. CDR1 and CDR2 from the germline V gene are SGHNT and YENEEA. This CDR3 region has 15 residues. Trimming took 8 bases from V and 0 from J, leaving 16 bases between them. The chain is built from TRBV11-3 and TRBJ1-1; D is unclear. The sequenced sample was T cells isolated from PBMCs. The source of this sequence is a human donor in good health. The CDR3 nucleotides are TGTGCCAGCGCCACGGAGTTCCAGCTGAACACTGAAGCTTTCTTT. Its protein product is CASATEFQLNTEAFF.